This TCR beta chain was observed in a study of Ad26.COV2.S vaccination and SARS-CoV-2 variants (dated by TCRdb to about 2021). About the full investigation: Vaccine-arm donors were drawn from COV1001, a multicentre, randomized, double-blind, placebo-controlled phase I-IIa trial of Ad26.COV2.S in healthy adults. Dosing of Ad26.COV2.S was intramuscular, at either 5x10^10 or 1x10^11 viral particles, delivered as one shot or as two shots spaced 56 days apart. The specificity and breadth of SARS-CoV-2-reactive T cell receptors after Ad26.COV2.S vaccination were assessed by TCRbeta repertoire sequencing. A total of 32 samples were included in the TCR-sequenced set, comprising roughly 19 Ad26.COV2.S vaccine recipients, 5 placebo recipients and 8 SARS-CoV-2 convalescent individuals. Participants in the trial were split at random into five groups of five each, receiving low-dose or high-dose Ad26.COV2.S once or twice, or else placebo on both occasions. Investigators remained blinded to trial group allocation during experiments and outcome assessment.

As for this clone: It lacks a known antigen. No much larger clone is present one base from it, and per-base qualities are unavailable.

The immunoSEQ Assay was the method used to sequence TCRbeta CDR3 regions. After extraction, genomic DNA underwent amplification by bias-controlled multiplex PCR, followed by high-throughput sequencing. Per the source publication's procedure: Collapsing and filtering of sequences were performed to quantify the absolute abundance of each unique TCRbeta CDR3 region. T cell fraction was estimated by normalization of TCRbeta template counts to usable DNA, with usable DNA being measured through amplification of reference genes present in all nucleated cells. Repertoire TCRs were annotated as SARS-CoV-2-specific when V gene, CDR3 amino acid sequence and J gene were exactly matched to a known reactive TCR set. The reference SARS-CoV-2 TCR set was obtained from MIRA and was filtered for enrichment in COVID-19-positive ImmuneCODE repertoires, whereby public or cross-reactive TCRs were removed. Drawing on the MIRA antigens, annotated TCRs were analysed further at the level of specific ORF or position within ORF. Breadth was defined as annotated unique rearrangements over total unique productive rearrangements; depth was the summed frequency of those rearrangements. TCR breadth was compared between groups using two-sided Wilcoxon rank-sum tests. Sourced from immuneACCESS, this table was stored by TCRdb with only in-frame sequences that have V and J called. A share of the clones is absent; for the studies checked, an unresolved V gene accounts for under half, and the remainder has no known explanation. V and J calls and clone size are copied from that table; D and trimming were computed from the DNA. For this sample the table gives 350,000 to 500,000 clones, of which about 90% were detected only once. The leading ten clones occupy under 4.5% of the sample.

The paper as a whole reports these results and caveats: According to the authors, total T cell responses may have been underestimated by the TCR breadth and depth analyses. Spike-specific TCR breadth was higher in Ad26.COV2.S recipients than in placebo recipients (P = 0.0014). The study was not powered for comparison of responses between vaccine doses or regimens. Vaccine and placebo recipients had comparable non-spike TCR breadth, which fits with the vaccine containing only spike. Substantial breadth of spike-specific CD8+ and CD4+ T cell responses was reported after vaccination.

The germline V gene encodes CDR1 SGDLS and CDR2 YYNGEE. V is cut back by 1 base and J by 4 bases, with 4 bases in the junction unmatched. The CDR3 holds 15 amino acids from the cysteine to the phenylalanine. The DNA shown is the 45-base CDR3, in frame from base 1. Read against the paper, the sample's treatment or condition label means: around 19 received Ad26.COV2.S at low or high dose, single or two shots; about 5 received placebo; per-sample allocation not given. Repertoires of vaccine and placebo recipients were sequenced from samples collected on day 63 after the first injection. In Cohort 1b, 25 to 30 adults aged 18-55 years were enrolled at a single site in Boston, USA, between 29 July and 7 August 2020. Ad26.COV2.S was a replication-incompetent adenovirus type 26 vector expressing a prefusion-stabilized SARS-CoV-2 spike protein from the original Wuhan strain.

The V and J segments used are TRBV9 and TRBJ2-2; 7 central nucleotides agree with TRBD2. Sequences were derived from peripheral blood, sampled in a trial of Ad26.COV2.S vaccine versus placebo. The TCR sequence derives from a person aged 18-60 years who received the Ad26.COV2.S COVID-19 vaccine or a placebo. The DNA sequence is as follows: TGTGCCAGCAGCGTAACTAGCGCCTCCACCGGGGAGCTGTTTTTT. This translates into CASSVTSASTGELFF.